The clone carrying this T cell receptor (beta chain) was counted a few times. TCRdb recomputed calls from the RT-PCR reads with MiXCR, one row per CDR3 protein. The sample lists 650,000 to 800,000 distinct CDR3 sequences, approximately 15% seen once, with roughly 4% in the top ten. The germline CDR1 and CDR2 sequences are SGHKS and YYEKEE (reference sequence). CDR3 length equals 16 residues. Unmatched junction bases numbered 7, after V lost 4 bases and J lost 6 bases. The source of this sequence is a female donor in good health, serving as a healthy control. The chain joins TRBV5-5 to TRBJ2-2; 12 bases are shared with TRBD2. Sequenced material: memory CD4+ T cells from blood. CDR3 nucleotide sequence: TGTGCCAGCAGCAGACTAGCGGGGGATCGCCCCGGGGAGCTGTTTTTT. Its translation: CASSRLAGDRPGELFF.